This passage covers 5 T cell receptor beta chains from one sample sequenced in a study of cytomegalovirus exposure and HLA in healthy donors. The table came from immunoSEQ multiplex PCR; TCRdb's copy has only in-frame clones and leaves some out. The sample records about 400,000 clones, roughly 85% being singletons. Material for sequencing was PBMCs. These receptors all come from a woman aged 18 to 35 in good health and CMV-seronegative.

The chain joins TRBV4-1 to TRBJ2-5; tentative D call: TRBD2 (5 bases). V shed 4 bases and J shed 5 bases, with 14 bases lying between them. In germline, CDR1 is MGHRA, CDR2 YSYEKL. There are 14 residues in the CDR3. CDR3 residues: CASSPRLSRETQYF. The DNA of the CDR3 is TGCGCCAGCAGCCCTAGACTATCGCGGGAGACCCAGTACTTC.

The rearrangement uses TRBV5-1 and TRBJ2-2; 7 positions agree with TRBD1. CDR3 length equals 15 residues. V lost 0 bases and J lost 7; bases outside the gene matches: 6. Germline assignment: CDR1 SGHRS and CDR2 YFSETQ. CDR3 region: CASSLEGAAGGELFF. The CDR3 coding sequence is TGCGCCAGCAGCTTGGAGGGGGCCGCAGGCGGGGAGCTGTTTTTT.

This clone was detected only once. The chain has TRBV5-1 and TRBJ2-3, with no clear D. The germline V and J ends were trimmed by 0 bases and 1 base, with 6 bases remaining between them. Per germline, CDR1 SGHRS and CDR2 YFSETQ. This CDR3 region has 14 residues. CDR3 loop: CASSLESRTDTQYF. The DNA for the CDR3 is TGCGCCAGCAGCTTGGAGAGCCGCACAGATACGCAGTATTTT.

V usage is TRBV28 and J usage is TRBJ1-1, with 9 bases matching TRBD1. Germline lookup yields CDR1 MDHEN and CDR2 SYDVKM. V lost 7 bases, J lost 1 base, and 10 bases stayed unmatched. This CDR3 is 16 amino acids long. The CDR3 DNA reads TGTGCCAGCAACTCCCCGGGACAGGGAAAGAACACTGAAGCTTTCTTT. It encodes CASNSPGQGKNTEAFF. Variable domain in full (rest from reference TRBV28 and TRBJ1-1): DVKVTQSSRYLVKRTGEKVFLECVQDMDHENMFWYRQDPGLGLRLIYFSYDVKMKEKGDIPEGYSVSREKKERFSLILESASTNQTSMYLCASNSPGQGKNTEAFFGQGTRLTVV.

This clone is a singleton in its sample. The chain employs TRBV7-8 and TRBJ2-1; 7 bases fit TRBD2. There are 14 residues in the CDR3. CDR1 is SGHVS and CDR2 is FQNEAQ in the germline V gene. The J segment lost 7 bases and the V segment lost 6 bases, leaving 9 bases of the junction unmatched. The CDR3 DNA reads as TGTGCCAGCAGAAGGGCGGGAGTATATAATGAGCAGTTCTTC. This codes for CASRRAGVYNEQFF.